The present T cell receptor beta chain was sequenced within a study of lymphopenia after photon versus proton radiotherapy. Whole-study results and caveats: Larger post-nadir TCR diversity loss correlated inversely with survival in deceased patients.

From germline, CDR1 is SGDLS and CDR2 YYNGEE. The V gene end was trimmed by 0 bases and the J gene end by 4 bases; junction bases not matched to a gene: 14. The CDR3 has 18 amino acids. For this clone: Its antigen is unidentified.

Generated by immunoSEQ multiplex PCR, the TCRdb table keeps only in-frame clones and is missing some. Counted here are approximately 12,000 clones, less than 90% occurring once; the ten biggest clones make up about 3.8%. This receptor was obtained from a man aged 60 to 69 with pancreatic cancer. The chain joins TRBV9 to TRBJ1-1; TRBD1 matches at 8 bases. This specimen consisted of peripheral blood, obtained from a patient treated with photon-based radiotherapy. CDR3 residues: CASSVDSGYRGRGTEAFF. The CDR3 region has the DNA TGTGCCAGCAGCGTAGATTCGGGCTACAGGGGGAGAGGCACTGAAGCTTTCTTT.